The 29 T cell receptor beta chains below were found in one sample sequenced in a study of blood T cell repertoires in COVID-19. Sequencing was performed with immunoSEQ multiplex PCR; in TCRdb, only in-frame clones are kept and a portion is missing. The data hold 310,000 or so clones, with more than 85% observed a single time. Input material: peripheral blood. These receptor sequences come from a man aged 70 or older with acute or convalescent COVID-19.

This clone was found once. V and J are TRBV2 and TRBJ1-1; 8 nucleotides align to TRBD1. V lost 4 bases, J lost 1 base, and 5 bases stayed unmatched. CDR3 length equals 15 residues. Germline V gene data show CDR1 as SNHLY and CDR2 as FYNNEI. The CDR3 protein is CASSARQGKNTEAFF. In DNA, the CDR3 is TGTGCCAGCAGTGCACGACAGGGGAAGAACACTGAAGCTTTCTTT.

The genes are TRBV6-5 and TRBJ1-1; TRBD1 is a possible D gene (5 bases). V lost 6 bases and J lost 2, with 10 bases in between. CDR1 and CDR2 (germline): MNHEY, SVGAGI. The CDR3 runs 13 residues. CDR3 in amino acids: CASSPGGNTEAFF. Here the CDR3 DNA reads TGTGCCAGCAGCCCGGGGGGAAACACTGAAGCTTTCTTT.

This chain joins TRBV27 and TRBJ2-3; D ambiguous. This CDR3 contains 15 residues. Trimming cost V 3 bases and J 2 bases, with 12 bases left between them. Germline CDR1 and CDR2: MNHEY and SMNVEV (reference sequence). CDR3: CASSFWSRDTDTQYF. The CDR3 nucleotides are TGTGCCAGCAGTTTTTGGTCACGAGACACAGATACGCAGTATTTT.

The V gene is TRBV13, the J gene TRBJ2-2, with 9 bases lining up with TRBD1. This CDR3 has 18 amino acids. Germline V gives CDR1 PRHDT, CDR2 FYEKMQ (reference sequence). V lost 5 bases, J lost 3 bases, and 13 bases stayed unmatched. The CDR3 nucleotides are TGTGCCAGCAGCCCCTCTCTTAACAGGGGGCGGGACACCGGGGAGCTGTTTTTT. It specifies CASSPSLNRGRDTGELFF.

This clone was detected a few times. The chain recombines TRBV7-3 with TRBJ2-5, with 8 positions matching TRBD1. CDR1 and CDR2 (germline): SGHTA, FQGTGA. This CDR3 is 14 amino acids long. V was clipped by 4 bases and J by 5 bases; unmatched bases: 6. CDR3 loop: CASSYGTGWETQYF. CDR3 DNA sequence: TGTGCCAGCAGCTACGGGACAGGATGGGAGACCCAGTACTTC.

The genes are TRBV10-3 and TRBJ1-5; 7 bases fit TRBD1. There are 13 residues in the CDR3. Trimming removed 9 bases from V and 7 bases from J; junction bases left unmatched: 9. Germline V CDR1 and CDR2: ENHRY, SYGVKD. CDR3 amino acids: CAIHQGGGQPQHF. The CDR3, as DNA: TGTGCCATACACCAGGGGGGTGGGCAGCCCCAGCATTTT.

V gene TRBV6-1 combines with J gene TRBJ1-1, with D unresolved. The germline CDR1 and CDR2 sequences are MNHNS and SASEGT. Between the trimmed V and J ends, which lost 2 bases and 10 bases, there was a span of 20 bases. The CDR3 sequence is 15 residues long. CDR3 in amino acids: CASSESGSGMLGAFF. Written as DNA, the CDR3 is TGTGCCAGCAGTGAAAGCGGGTCGGGAATGCTGGGAGCTTTCTTT.

The J gene is TRBJ2-5, the V gene TRBV5-1, with TRBD1 matching 10 bases. The germline CDR1 and CDR2 sequences are SGHRS and YFSETQ. There are 16 residues in the CDR3. Unmatched junction bases numbered 5, after V lost 1 base and J lost 2 bases. As DNA, the CDR3 is TGCGCCAGCAGCTTGTGGTGGACAGGGGGGCAAGAGACCCAGTACTTC. This sequence encodes CASSLWWTGGQETQYF.

The chain links TRBV9 to TRBJ1-3; D gene unclear. Germline-derived CDR1 and CDR2 are SGDLS and YYNGEE. Trimming took 2 bases from V and 0 from J, leaving 15 bases between them. The CDR3 sequence is 17 residues long. The CDR3 DNA sequence: TGTGCCAGCAGCGTCAAGACTGTCAAATGCTCTGGAAACACCATATATTTT. Protein sequence: CASSVKTVKCSGNTIYF. Filled out from reference TRBV9 and TRBJ1-3, the complete variable domain reads DSGVTQTPKHLITATGQRVTLRCSPRSGDLSVYWYQQSLDQGLQFLIQYYNGEERAKGNILERFSAQQFPDLHSELNLSSLELGDSALYFCASSVKTVKCSGNTIYFGEGSWLTVV.

This clone was found once. This chain uses TRBV7-9 with TRBJ2-1; TRBD2 matches at 9 bases. The CDR3 has 15 amino acids. Germline-derived CDR1 and CDR2 are SEHNR and FQNEAQ (reference sequence). The ends lost 1 base at V and 8 bases at J; junction bases unmatched: 6. CDR3 sequence reads: CASSLGGRAGDEQFF. In DNA, the CDR3 is TGTGCCAGCAGCTTAGGCGGGAGGGCCGGCGATGAGCAGTTCTTC.

The chain has TRBV4-1 and TRBJ2-7, with TRBD2 identical over 7 bases. V gave up 4 bases and J gave up 4 bases; unmatched junction bases: 10. The CDR3 is made up of 15 amino acids. The germline V gene has CDR1 MGHRA and CDR2 YSYEKL. The CDR3 is CASSLTRDYLYEQYF. The CDR3 coding sequence is TGCGCCAGCAGCCTGACGAGGGACTATCTATACGAGCAGTACTTC.

V usage is TRBV18 and J usage is TRBJ1-2, with TRBD1 as a possible D gene (5 bases). The CDR3 spans 15 residues. The V gene lost 2 bases and the J gene lost 6 bases, with 16 bases spanning the gap. Germline V gives CDR1 KGHSH, CDR2 LQKENI. Here the CDR3 reads CASSPRQFWFDGYTF. CDR3 coding DNA: TGTGCCAGCTCACCAAGACAGTTTTGGTTTGATGGCTACACCTTC.

This chain joins TRBV18 and TRBJ1-4; the match to TRBD1 covers 10 bases. Per germline, CDR1 KGHSH and CDR2 LQKENI. J lost 7 bases, V lost 3 bases, and 11 bases had no gene match. The CDR3 is 17 residues long. The CDR3 nucleotides read TGTGCCAGCTCACCCCCTAGGACAGGGGGACGGGTTGAAAAACTGTTTTTT. Its protein is CASSPPRTGGRVEKLFF.

About this clone: One end of the junction is discordant with germline, which a read error may explain. The chain uses TRBV11-3 and TRBJ2-1; 7 bases match TRBD1. CDR3 length: 12 amino acids. Germline V gene data show CDR1 as SGHNT and CDR2 as YENEEA. This CDR3 reads CASSLAGTAQIF. The CDR3 DNA reads as TGTGCCAGCAGCTTAGCCGGGACAGCTCAGATCTTC.

The rearrangement links TRBV19 to TRBJ1-1; no clear D gene. Germline loops: CDR1 LNHDA, CDR2 SQIVND (reference sequence). With 10 bases removed from V and 2 bases from J, the gap between germline ends came to 8 bases. The CDR3 sequence is 11 residues long. The CDR3 spells CAIRDNTEAFF. CDR3 DNA: TGTGCCATCCGAGATAACACTGAAGCTTTCTTT.

CDR3 loop: CASSVTGGYEQYF. DNA of the CDR3: TGTGCCAGCAGCGTAACTGGGGGGTACGAGCAGTACTTC. The V and J genes are TRBV9 and TRBJ2-7, with D maybe TRBD2 (6 bases). Germline V gene sequence: CDR1 SGDLS, CDR2 YYNGEE. The CDR3 contains 13 residues. The V end lost 1 base, the J end lost 4 bases, and 9 bases lay between the germline ends. The complete variable domain, with remaining parts taken from reference TRBV9 and TRBJ2-7, reads DSGVTQTPKHLITATGQRVTLRCSPRSGDLSVYWYQQSLDQGLQFLIQYYNGEERAKGNILERFSAQQFPDLHSELNLSSLELGDSALYFCASSVTGGYEQYFGPGTRLTVT.

This chain links TRBV4-1 with TRBJ2-3; TRBD2 matches 12 bases. Trimming took 0 bases from V and 3 from J; bases not matched to a gene: 7. The CDR3 runs to 18 residues. CDR1 MGHRA and CDR2 YSYEKL come from the germline V gene. Here the CDR3 reads CASSQEASTSGSTDTQYF. Written as DNA, the CDR3 is TGCGCCAGCAGCCAAGAAGCGTCGACTAGCGGGAGTACAGATACGCAGTATTTT.

The chain links TRBV5-8 to TRBJ2-7; D unclear. Trimming left V 0 bases short and J 2 bases short, with 18 bases between. This CDR3 has 17 residues. CDR1 and CDR2 (germline): SGHTS, YDEGEE. CDR3 region: CASSLARLGSHAYEQYF. The CDR3 DNA reads as TGTGCCAGCAGCTTGGCCAGGTTGGGCAGTCATGCCTACGAGCAGTACTTC.

The V and J genes are TRBV5-1 and TRBJ2-1, with D unclear. Germline V lookup: CDR1 SGHRS, CDR2 YFSETQ. V lost 8 bases and J lost 9, with 15 bases in between. This CDR3 has 12 residues. The CDR3 DNA is TGCGCCAGTGCAATACAGCTCCGTGAGCAGTTCTTC. Protein product: CASAIQLREQFF. Variable domain in full (rest from reference TRBV5-1 and TRBJ2-1): KAGVTQTPRYLIKTRGQQVTLSCSPISGHRSVSWYQQTPGQGLQFLFEYFSETQRNKGNFPGRFSGRQFSNSRSEMNVSTLELGDSALYLCASAIQLREQFFGPGTRLTVL.

This clone was seen once. V is TRBV7-9 and J is TRBJ1-5; D not certain. Looked up from germline, CDR1 is SEHNR and CDR2 is FQNEAQ (reference sequence). The CDR3 contains 13 residues. V gave up 3 bases and J gave up 4 bases, with 7 bases separating them. DNA of the CDR3: TGTGCCAGCAGCTTCGGGGAGAATCAGCCCCAGCATTTT. Its translation: CASSFGENQPQHF.

V usage is TRBV27 and J usage is TRBJ2-7; a possible D gene is TRBD2 (6 bases). V lost 1 base, J lost 6 bases, and 22 bases lay in between. Germline CDR1 reads MNHEY; CDR2 reads SMNVEV (reference sequence). This CDR3 has 17 amino acids. In DNA, the CDR3 is TGTGCCAGCAGTTTATTTGGCAGGCCCCAAGGAGCGGGCGAGCAGTACTTC. As protein: CASSLFGRPQGAGEQYF.

This sequence joins TRBV28 and TRBJ1-5; no clear D gene. The CDR3 totals 14 residues. Trimming shortened V by 2 bases and J by 6 bases, and 11 bases separated the two germline ends. Germline loops: CDR1 MDHEN, CDR2 SYDVKM. CDR3 protein: CASSLRQVSQPQHF. The CDR3 DNA sequence: TGTGCCAGCAGTTTAAGGCAGGTCTCTCAGCCCCAGCATTTT.

In its sample, this clone was seen a few times. The chain uses TRBV19 and TRBJ1-2, with D possibly matching TRBD1 (6 bases). V lost 5 bases, J lost 2 bases, and 9 bases lay in between. CDR1 and CDR2 from the germline V gene are LNHDA and SQIVND (reference sequence). This CDR3 comprises 13 residues. The CDR3 DNA reads as TGTGCCAGTAGTCCTACAGGGAACTATGGCTACACCTTC. Protein sequence: CASSPTGNYGYTF.

This clone was counted once. The CDR3 protein is CASRLGGPGTVNQPQHF. CDR3 nucleotides: TGTGCAAGTCGCTTAGGCGGCCCCGGGACAGTGAATCAGCCCCAGCATTTT. This rearrangement joins TRBV12-2 to TRBJ1-5; the table calls TRBD1, which could not be checked here. TRBV12-2 is deemed a pseudogene. CDR3 length: 17 residues.

The chain uses TRBV28 and TRBJ1-2; D not resolved. Trimming shortened V by 6 bases and J by 8 bases, and 16 bases separated the two germline ends. Per the germline V gene, CDR1 is MDHEN and CDR2 is SYDVKM. The CDR3 contains 13 residues. The CDR3 reads CASRYRETRGYTF. CDR3 bases: TGTGCCAGCAGATATAGGGAAACTAGGGGCTACACCTTC.

The chain has TRBV28 and TRBJ2-6; D might be TRBD2 (5 bases). The CDR3 is 15 residues long. CDR1 and CDR2 from the germline V gene are MDHEN and SYDVKM. Trimming removed 2 bases at V and 4 bases at J, with 9 bases between. The CDR3 region is CASSLMGVGANVLTF. The DNA of the CDR3 is TGTGCCAGCAGTTTAATGGGAGTAGGGGCCAACGTCCTGACTTTC. The whole variable domain, remainder taken from reference TRBV28 and TRBJ2-6, is DVKVTQSSRYLVKRTGEKVFLECVQDMDHENMFWYRQDPGLGLRLIYFSYDVKMKEKGDIPEGYSVSREKKERFSLILESASTNQTSMYLCASSLMGVGANVLTFGAGSRLTVL.

J is TRBJ1-5 and V is TRBV6-5; 9 bases align to TRBD1. With V trimmed by 7 bases and J by 1 base, 2 bases remained unmatched. The CDR3 totals 14 residues. In germline, CDR1 is MNHEY, CDR2 SVGAGI. The CDR3 nucleotides read TGTGCCAGCATACAGGGGGCGAGCAATCAGCCCCAGCATTTT. This gives the protein CASIQGASNQPQHF.

The chain links TRBV24-1 to TRBJ1-2, with 7 positions matching TRBD1. This CDR3 has 13 residues. Germline trimming cut 9 bases from V and 5 bases from J; bases unmatched to any gene: 8. Germline CDR1 and CDR2: KGHDR and SFDVKD. The CDR3 DNA is TGTGCCACCCCTGACAGGGTAACATATGGCTACACCTTC. This translates into CATPDRVTYGYTF.

The rearrangement joins TRBV10-1 to TRBJ1-1, with D possibly TRBD1 on 5 matching bases. This CDR3 is 15 amino acids long. Per germline, CDR1 WNHNN and CDR2 SYGVQD (reference sequence). V lost 0 bases, J lost 4 bases, and 12 bases lay in between. As DNA, the CDR3 is TGCGCCAGCAGTGAGTCGAAAGGGGTCGGCACTGAAGCTTTCTTT. Residues: CASSESKGVGTEAFF.